This is a list of T cell receptor beta chains from one sample in a study of blood T cell repertoires in COVID-19. The table came from immunoSEQ multiplex PCR; TCRdb's copy has only in-frame clones and leaves some out. The sample has a few hundred thousand clones, more than 70% seen once. The sequencing sample was made of peripheral blood. These receptors were obtained from a woman aged 60 to 75 with COVID-19, enrolled during active disease. Both conserved end residues are part of each CDR3. D genes are given only for firm matches. Clone size is not always given. Where it is, it says once, few, many or a class for expanded clones.

V gene	D gene	CDR3 length	clone size	J gene	CDR3 DNA	CDR3 protein
TRBV7-9	-	14	-	TRBJ2-1	TGTGCCAGCAGCTTAGCGCTAGATCATGGTGAGCAGTTCTTC	CASSLALDHGEQFF
TRBV11-3	-	14	-	TRBJ1-3	TGTGCCAGCAGCTCCAGGGTTTCTGGAAACACCATATATTTT	CASSSRVSGNTIYF
TRBV3-1/TRBV3-2	-	14	once	TRBJ1-2	TGTGCCAGCAGCCCCCTGTTAGCTAACTATGGCTACACCTTC	CASSPLLANYGYTF
TRBV5-1	-	14	-	TRBJ2-3	TGCGCCAGCCATCGGGACACAAGCACAGATACGCAGTATTTT	CASHRDTSTDTQYF
TRBV6-4	-	13	-	TRBJ1-2	TGTGCCAGCAGTGACTCGTGGACGGGAGGCTACACCTTC	CASSDSWTGGYTF
TRBV5-1	-	14	-	TRBJ1-1	TGCGCCAGCAGCTTGGGGCCAGGGAACACTGAAGCTTTCTTT	CASSLGPGNTEAFF
TRBV5-4	TRBD2	15	-	TRBJ2-1	TGTGCCAGCAGCCTCGGACTAGCGGGGGGGAATGAGCAGTTCTTC	CASSLGLAGGNEQFF
TRBV5-1	-	15	-	TRBJ1-1	TGCGCCAGCAGCCCGCGCAGGGATATGAACACTGAAGCTTTCTTT	CASSPRRDMNTEAFF
TRBV5-1	-	14	-	TRBJ1-3	TGCGCCAGCAGCCCTGGAGGTTCTGGAAACACCATATATTTT	CASSPGGSGNTIYF
TRBV27	-	12	-	TRBJ1-2	TGTGCCAGCAGTCGGGCGGGGGGCGGCTACACCTTC	CASSRAGGGYTF
TRBV30	-	16	-	TRBJ1-1	TGTGCCTGGTGCTCATCACAGGGCCGTTTGAACACTGAAGCTTTCTTT	CAWCSSQGRLNTEAFF
TRBV7-9	-	17	-	TRBJ2-2	TGTGCCAGCAGCTTAGGTTACGGAGCAGGGGTCACCGGGGAGTTGTTTTTT	CASSLGYGAGVTGELFF
TRBV6-4	TRBD1	15	once	TRBJ1-2	TGTGCCAGCAGCCTAACAGGGGTTGGAAACTATGGCTACACCTTC	CASSLTGVGNYGYTF
TRBV12-5	TRBD1	14	-	TRBJ1-6	TGTGCTAGTGGTTTGGGCAGGGGGGACTCACCCCTCCACTTT	CASGLGRGDSPLHF
TRBV7-2	-	13	-	TRBJ1-2	TGTGCCAGCAGCCGGACAGCCCCCGAGGGCTACACCTTC	CASSRTAPEGYTF
TRBV7-3	TRBD2	16	-	TRBJ2-2	TGTGCCAGCAGCTTAGGTAGCGGGACGAACACCGGGGAGCTGTTTTTT	CASSLGSGTNTGELFF
TRBV7-9	-	17	-	TRBJ1-3	TGTGCCAGCAGCTTAAAGGGGCTGGTTTTGACTGGAAACACCATATATTTT	CASSLKGLVLTGNTIYF
TRBV5-1	TRBD1	15	-	TRBJ1-6	TGCGCCAGCAGCTCCTGGACAGGGGTCAATTCACCCCTCCACTTT	CASSSWTGVNSPLHF
TRBV18	TRBD2	18	-	TRBJ2-3	TGTGCCAGCTCACCACTAGTACTAGCGGGGGCCCTCACAGATACGCAGTATTTT	CASSPLVLAGALTDTQYF
TRBV7-9	-	16	-	TRBJ1-5	TGTGCCAGCAGCAGCGACGGAGAATATAGCAATCAGCCCCAGCATTTT	CASSSDGEYSNQPQHF
TRBV20-1	-	10	-	TRBJ2-7	TGCAGTCCTTATACCTACGAGCAGTACTTC	CSPYTYEQYF
TRBV27	-	13	-	TRBJ1-1	TGTGCCAGCAGTTTAAGGGGGAACACTGAAGCTTTCTTT	CASSLRGNTEAFF
TRBV7-2	TRBD1	17	-	TRBJ2-3	TGTGCCAGCAGCTTAGAACCGAGGGGGCGGAGCACAGATACGCAGTATTTT	CASSLEPRGRSTDTQYF
TRBV30	TRBD1	14	-	TRBJ1-3	TGTGCCTGGAGGAATACAGGGGGCTTTAACACCATATATTTT	CAWRNTGGFNTIYF
TRBV5-1	-	14	once	TRBJ1-1	TGCGCCAGCAGCCACAGGGCTTTGAACACTGAAGCTTTCTTT	CASSHRALNTEAFF
TRBV7-9	TRBD2	15	-	TRBJ2-7	TGTGCCAGCAGCGCCCCTAGCGGGGGGCACCACGAGCAGTACTTC	CASSAPSGGHHEQYF
TRBV6-2/TRBV6-3	-	15	-	TRBJ1-6	TGTGCCAGCAGTTACGGCAGCTCCTATAATTCACCCCTCCACTTT	CASSYGSSYNSPLHF
TRBV18	-	14	-	TRBJ1-2	TGTGCCAGCTCACCAGTTATGACAGACTATGGCTACACCTTC	CASSPVMTDYGYTF
TRBV25-1	-	12	-	TRBJ1-2	TGTGCCAGCAGTCCTATAGGACAGATCTACACCTTC	CASSPIGQIYTF
TRBV5-1	-	14	-	TRBJ2-7	TGCGCCAGCAGCTTGGCACAGGACCTGGGGGAGCAGTACTTC	CASSLAQDLGEQYF
TRBV15	-	14	-	TRBJ1-5	TGTGCCACCAGCTCCTCGCACGGGGTTCAGCCCCAGCATTTT	CATSSSHGVQPQHF
TRBV2	TRBD1	14	-	TRBJ1-5	TGTGCCAGCAGTGAAGGACAGGGATACCAGCCCCAGCATTTT	CASSEGQGYQPQHF
TRBV19	-	14	-	TRBJ1-4	TGTGCCAGTCTTGGGGGGAAACTTAATGAAAAACTGTTTTTT	CASLGGKLNEKLFF
TRBV18	TRBD2	16	-	TRBJ2-3	TGTGCCAGCTCACCAAGACTTAGCGGGGGGCCAGATACGCAGTATTTT	CASSPRLSGGPDTQYF
TRBV4-1	-	16	-	TRBJ2-7	TGCGCCAGCAGCCAAGCCTTAAGCGGGCGTTACTACGAGCAGTACTTC	CASSQALSGRYYEQYF
TRBV19	-	16	-	TRBJ1-2	TGTGCCAGTAGTAGGCATTCAGGGATTCGTAACTATGGCTACACCTTC	CASSRHSGIRNYGYTF
TRBV7-8	-	14	-	TRBJ1-1	TGTGCCAGCAGCTCCACGCGGGGTTACACTGAAGCTTTCTTT	CASSSTRGYTEAFF
TRBV10-3	TRBD1	16	-	TRBJ1-6	TGTGCCATCAGTGATGGGGACAGGGGATATAATTCACCCCTCCACTTT	CAISDGDRGYNSPLHF
TRBV4-1	TRBD2	18	-	TRBJ2-1	TGCGCCAGCAGCCGTACGACCGGGACTAGCGGGGGGGCCTATGAGCAGTTCTTC	CASSRTTGTSGGAYEQFF
TRBV5-7	TRBD1	15	-	TRBJ2-1	TGTGCCAGCAGCTTGGGGATGGACAGGGGCGATGAGCAGTTCTTC	CASSLGMDRGDEQFF
TRBV3-1/TRBV3-2	TRBD1	15	-	TRBJ2-7	TGTGCCAGCAGCCAAAAACAGGGGTCACCCTACGAGCAGTACTTC	CASSQKQGSPYEQYF
TRBV6-5	-	14	-	TRBJ2-3	TGTGCCAGCAGTTACCGGTCTTCCGCAGATACGCAGTATTTT	CASSYRSSADTQYF
TRBV7-6	-	13	-	TRBJ2-5	TGTGCCAGCAGCTTTAGTTATGGAGAGACCCAGTACTTC	CASSFSYGETQYF
TRBV6-1	-	16	-	TRBJ1-6	TGTGCCAGCAGTGAAAACGCAGGGTTAGGAAATTCACCCCTCCACTTT	CASSENAGLGNSPLHF
TRBV27	-	14	once	TRBJ2-7	TGTGCCAGCAGTTTAATCCTCGGGGGCTACGAGCAGTACTTC	CASSLILGGYEQYF